A single sample is the source of the 9 T cell receptor beta chains below, sequenced in a study of regulatory and conventional T cells in RAG deficiency. The data were produced by immunoSEQ multiplex PCR, yet TCRdb's version contains in-frame clones alone and is incomplete. Of some 8,800 clones listed, around 94% are singletons. Genomic DNA came from blood conventional CD4+ T cells gated CD25-low CD127-high. Sequencing input: CD4+ effector T cells sorted from blood. The receptors come from a human donor with RAG deficiency presenting as severe combined immunodeficiency.

The chain links TRBV29-1 to TRBJ2-3; unclear D gene. Trimming stripped 1 base from V and 2 bases from J, with 10 bases between. CDR1 and CDR2 (germline): SQVTM, ANQGSEA. This CDR3 has 14 amino acids. This CDR3 reads CSVEVWQLTDTQYF. The CDR3 nucleotides are TGCAGCGTTGAAGTTTGGCAGCTCACAGATACGCAGTATTTT.

The chain is built from TRBV10-3 and TRBJ2-4; D gene uncertain. Germline-derived CDR1 and CDR2 are ENHRY and SYGVKD. The CDR3 length is 16 residues. The germline V and J ends were trimmed by 0 bases and 1 base, with 10 bases remaining between them. DNA of the CDR3: TGTGCCATCAGTGAGTCAGGGATTCGGGCCAAAAACATTCAGTACTTC. The encoded protein is CAISESGIRAKNIQYF.

This clone came up a few times. This sequence joins TRBV7-3 and TRBJ1-2, with TRBD1 matching 8 bases. The CDR3 totals 15 residues. The germline CDR1 and CDR2 sequences are SGHTA and FQGTGA. The J segment lost 5 bases and the V segment lost 5 bases, leaving 10 bases of the junction unmatched. The CDR3 DNA follows: TGTGCCAGCAGCCCCGAACCGGGACAGGATTATGGCTACACCTTC. Translation gives CASSPEPGQDYGYTF.

J is TRBJ2-3 and V is TRBV27, with a possible D match to TRBD1 (6 bases). The CDR3 is 14 amino acids. CDR1 and CDR2 from the germline V gene are MNHEY and SMNVEV (reference sequence). Trimming left V 5 bases short and J 7 bases short, with 16 bases between. The chain's CDR3 is CASSPLGQIHTQYF. CDR3 bases: TGTGCCAGCAGTCCTCTCGGACAGATACATACGCAGTATTTT.

The chain couples TRBV5-4 to TRBJ2-5, with 8 nucleotides matching TRBD1. The CDR3 loop spans 15 amino acids. The V gene's germline CDR1 is SGHNT and CDR2 YYREEE (reference sequence). With V trimmed by 1 base and J by 4 bases, 6 bases remained unmatched. CDR3 sequence reads: CASSLNPGGGETQYF. CDR3 bases: TGTGCCAGCAGCTTGAATCCAGGGGGCGGAGAGACCCAGTACTTC.

The chain has TRBV7-9 and TRBJ1-2; 12 positions match TRBD1. This CDR3 region has 17 residues. Trimming cost V 1 base and J 5 bases; bases outside gene matches: 8. Germline lookup yields CDR1 SEHNR and CDR2 FQNEAQ (reference sequence). This CDR3 reads CASSLGLGTGGWYGYTF. The CDR3 region has the DNA TGTGCCAGCAGCTTAGGCCTCGGGACAGGGGGCTGGTATGGCTACACCTTC.

J is TRBJ2-3 and V is TRBV15; tentative D call: TRBD1 (6 bases). This CDR3 has 13 residues. Germline lookup yields CDR1 LNHNV and CDR2 YYDKDF (reference sequence). The ends were cut back, 7 bases at V and 5 bases at J, with 13 bases in the middle. CDR3 nucleotides: TGTGCCACCAACAGGGAGTTTTTAGATACGCAGTATTTT. Translation: CATNREFLDTQYF.

This clone was counted a few times. Other DNA sequences in the sample encode the same CDR3. The chain has TRBV7-3 and TRBJ2-5; D call uncertain. Germline CDR1 and CDR2: SGHTA and FQGTGA. V was shortened by 3 bases and J by 0 bases, with 5 bases between the two germline ends. The CDR3 is 13 residues long. CDR3 sequence (DNA): TGTGCCAGCAGCTTGACGAACCAAGAGACCCAGTACTTC. This codes for CASSLTNQETQYF.

This clone was picked up one time. This sequence joins TRBV2 and TRBJ2-5, with 9 bases lining up with TRBD1. The CDR3 is made up of 13 amino acids. V lost 7 bases and J lost 3; bases outside the gene matches: 3. Germline CDR1 is SNHLY and CDR2 is FYNNEI. The CDR3 DNA reads TGTGCCAGCACCCGGGACAGGGAAGAGACCCAGTACTTC. Translated, it gives CASTRDREETQYF.